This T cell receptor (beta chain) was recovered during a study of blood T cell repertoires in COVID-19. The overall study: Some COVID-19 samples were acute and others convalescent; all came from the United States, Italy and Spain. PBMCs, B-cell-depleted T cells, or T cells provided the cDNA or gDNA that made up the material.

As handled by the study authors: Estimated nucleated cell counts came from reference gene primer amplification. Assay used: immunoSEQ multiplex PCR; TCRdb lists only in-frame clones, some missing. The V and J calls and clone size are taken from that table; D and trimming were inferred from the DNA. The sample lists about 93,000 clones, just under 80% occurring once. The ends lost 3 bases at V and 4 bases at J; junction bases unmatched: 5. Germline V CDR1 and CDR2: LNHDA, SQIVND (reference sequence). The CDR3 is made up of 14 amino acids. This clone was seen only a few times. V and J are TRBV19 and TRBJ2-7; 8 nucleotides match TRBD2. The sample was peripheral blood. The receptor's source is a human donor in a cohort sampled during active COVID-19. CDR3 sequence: CASSMSSGSYEQYF. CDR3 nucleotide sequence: TGTGCCAGTAGTATGAGCAGCGGGAGTTACGAGCAGTACTTC.